This TCR beta chain was documented in a study of blood T cells in healthy people across ages. General study points: The fall in TCR beta diversity per million T cells was roughly linear with age.

This clonotype has only a few counts. Its antigen remains unidentified. The authors ran a second PCR of roughly 6 to 11 cycles using a sample-barcoded 5' primer and a J-beta primer mix. In TCRdb, the 5' RACE reads were re-called with MiXCR into one record per CDR3 protein. The sample shows around 1.1 million distinct CDR3 sequences, 30% to 40% of them seen only once. Trimming took 0 bases from V and 0 from J, leaving 15 bases between them. In germline, CDR1 is SGHRS, CDR2 YFSETQ. The CDR3 covers 17 residues. This sequence joins TRBV5-1 and TRBJ1-1; D uncertain. This clonotype was sampled from a man in his late teens or twenties in good health. The sample comprised blood. CDR3 sequence reads: CASSLDGQMVMNTEAFF. As DNA, the CDR3 is TGCGCCAGCAGCTTGGATGGGCAGATGGTCATGAACACTGAAGCTTTCTTT.